These T cell receptor beta chains were read from a single sample in a study of shared clonotypes between healthy human individuals. TCRdb's table, derived via immunoSEQ multiplex PCR, lists solely in-frame clones and lacks some. The sample carries some 630,000 clones, 95% to 96% recorded once. Source material: naive CD8+ T cells sorted from blood. Every receptor here comes from a woman aged 30 to 39 in good health. The CDR3 runs from the conserved cysteine through the conserved F or W. The D gene is left open where the match is weak. Only part of the rows carry a size: once, few, many, or a class if the clone is expanded.

v_gene,abundance,j_gene,d_gene,CDR3nt,CDR3aa
TRBV5-6,.,TRBJ2-7,TRBD2,TGTGCCAGCAGCTCCCTAGCGGGAGTATACGAGCAGTACTTC,CASSSLAGVYEQYF
TRBV27,.,TRBJ2-7,.,TGTGCCAGCAGTTTATCTCAGGGTACCTACGAGCAGTACTTC,CASSLSQGTYEQYF
TRBV5-4,.,TRBJ1-5,TRBD1,TGTGCCAGCAGCTTGGGGACAGGGGTTCAGCCCCAGCATTTT,CASSLGTGVQPQHF
TRBV6-1,.,TRBJ1-4,.,TGTGCCAGCAGTGAAGGGTACTATGAAAAACTGTTTTTT,CASSEGYYEKLFF
TRBV27,.,TRBJ1-1,TRBD1,TGTGCCAGCAGTTTAGGGACAGGGGTTCCGGTGGCTTTCTTT,CASSLGTGVPVAFF
TRBV7-2,.,TRBJ2-5,.,TGTGCCAGCAGCGATTGGGGTGCTAGCTATCAAGAGACCCAGTACTTC,CASSDWGASYQETQYF
TRBV10-3,.,TRBJ1-5,.,TGTGCCATCAGTGATCCCAGTAGCAATCAGCCCCAGCATTTT,CAISDPSSNQPQHF
TRBV5-5,.,TRBJ2-1,TRBD2,TGTGCCAGCAGCTTTAGGTTCCGACTAGCGGGAGAGAAGGATGAGCAGTTCTTC,CASSFRFRLAGEKDEQFF
TRBV28,.,TRBJ1-3,.,TGTGCCAGCAACAAACAGGGATCTGGAAACACCATATATTTT,CASNKQGSGNTIYF
TRBV7-6,once,TRBJ2-7,.,TGTGCCAGCAGCCCCCCCGAGACCCCTACCGAGCAGTACTTC,CASSPPETPTEQYF
TRBV30,.,TRBJ2-1,.,TGTGCCTGGAATCTGGCAGACAATGAGCAGTTCTTC,CAWNLADNEQFF
TRBV2,.,TRBJ2-2,TRBD2,TGTGCCAGCATCGAGGGACTAGAATCGGCGAACACCGGGGAGCTGTTTTTT,CASIEGLESANTGELFF
TRBV4-2,once,TRBJ2-2,TRBD2,TGTGCCAGCAGCCAAGTTTCAAGCGGGAGAGTCACCGGGGAGCTGTTTTTT,CASSQVSSGRVTGELFF
TRBV7-9,.,TRBJ2-2,.,TGTGCCAGCAGCTTACTTGAAGGGTGGGCCGGGGAGCTGTTTTTT,CASSLLEGWAGELFF
TRBV27,few,TRBJ1-2,.,TGTGCCAGCAGGTCCCCAGGCTATGGCTACACCTTC,CASRSPGYGYTF
TRBV6-1,few,TRBJ1-5,TRBD1,TGTGCCAGCAGTGATGGGACAGGGAATCAGCCCCAGCATTTT,CASSDGTGNQPQHF
TRBV6-5,.,TRBJ2-1,TRBD2,TGTGCCAGCAGTAGACTAGCGGGAGACAATGAGCAGTTCTTC,CASSRLAGDNEQFF
TRBV27,.,TRBJ1-1,.,TGTGCCAGCAGTACCTCCACAGGGTTCGAAGCTTTCTTT,CASSTSTGFEAFF
TRBV11-2,.,TRBJ1-4,TRBD1,TGTGCCAGCAGCCCAGGGGGGTCCACCGGGACAGGGAAGGAAAAACTGTTTTTT,CASSPGGSTGTGKEKLFF
TRBV4-1,.,TRBJ2-7,TRBD1,TGCGCCAGCAGCCAGACTGACAGGGATTACGAGCAGTACTTC,CASSQTDRDYEQYF
TRBV20-1,.,TRBJ2-3,TRBD2,TGCAGTGCCGGGACTATTCCGCAGTATTTT,CSAGTIPQYF
TRBV4-1,.,TRBJ2-7,TRBD2,TGCGCCAGCAGCCAAGCTCTTCTAGCGGGAGGCCTATCCTACGAGCAGTACTTC,CASSQALLAGGLSYEQYF
TRBV27,.,TRBJ2-7,.,TGTGCCAGCAGTTTTGCGGGAAACTACGAGCAGTACTTC,CASSFAGNYEQYF
TRBV19,.,TRBJ2-1,.,TGTGCCAGTAGTATAGGGGAGTACTCCTACAATGAGCAGTTCTTC,CASSIGEYSYNEQFF
TRBV28,.,TRBJ2-7,TRBD2,TGTGCCAGCAGTTTTGGCGGGAGGCCCTACGAGCAGTACTTC,CASSFGGRPYEQYF
TRBV28,.,TRBJ2-5,.,TGTGCCAGCTTAGTTCCCAGCGGCACCCAAGAGACCCAGTACTTC,CASLVPSGTQETQYF
TRBV6-5,.,TRBJ1-1,.,TGTGCCAGCAGCCCACAGGGAATTCACCCTGAAGCTTTCTTT,CASSPQGIHPEAFF
TRBV28,once,TRBJ1-1,.,TGTGCCAGCGAGACCAACAGGGAGGATGCTAGGAACACTGAAGCTTTCTTT,CASETNREDARNTEAFF
TRBV10-1,.,TRBJ2-7,.,TGCGCCAGCTCGGTGGCGGGATCCTACGAGCAGTACTTC,CASSVAGSYEQYF
TRBV27,.,TRBJ1-1,.,TGTGCCAGCAGTGCCAGGGAATACACTGAAGCTTTCTTT,CASSAREYTEAFF
TRBV28,.,TRBJ2-1,TRBD1,TGTGCCAGCAACACCGGGACAGGGGGATTGGATGAGCAGTTCTTC,CASNTGTGGLDEQFF
TRBV27,once,TRBJ1-5,.,TGTGCCAGCAGTCACCGACAGGTTAACGGCAATCAGCCCCAGCATTTT,CASSHRQVNGNQPQHF
TRBV13,.,TRBJ2-1,TRBD1,TGTGCCAGCGGAGCAGGGGGCGAGGACAATGAGCAGTTCTTC,CASGAGGEDNEQFF
TRBV9,.,TRBJ2-2,.,TGTGCCAGCAGCCTCACCCCCAGTTTAGGAACCGGGGAGCTGTTTTTT,CASSLTPSLGTGELFF
TRBV6-5,.,TRBJ2-2,.,TGTGCCAGCAGTTCGTTGGGGGAGCTGTTTTTT,CASSSLGELFF
TRBV27,.,TRBJ2-1,.,TGTGCCAGCAGTTTATTATCGTGGAGCCCGAGCTCCTACAATGAGCAGTTCTTC,CASSLLSWSPSSYNEQFF
TRBV7-9,.,TRBJ1-1,TRBD1,TGTGCCGGGACAGCCATGAACACTGAAGCTTTCTTT,CAGTAMNTEAFF
TRBV6-1,once,TRBJ1-1,.,TGTGCCAGCACGGGGGTGTTGGACACTGAAGCTTTCTTT,CASTGVLDTEAFF
TRBV4-1,.,TRBJ1-5,TRBD1,TGCGCCAGCAGCCAAGTCCTAGACAGGGCGAGGAGCAATCAGCCCCAGCATTTT,CASSQVLDRARSNQPQHF
TRBV21-1,.,TRBJ2-7,.,TGTGCCAGCAGCCCGGCGGGGACAGCTCTTCTCTTCCCCTACGAGCAGTACTTC,CASSPAGTALLFPYEQYF
TRBV4-1,.,TRBJ2-5,TRBD2,TGCGCCAGCAGCCAAAGGCTAGCGGGAGGGCCAGGGGAAGAGACCCAGTACTTC,CASSQRLAGGPGEETQYF
TRBV6-6,.,TRBJ2-6,.,TGTGCCATCGGGGGCGGGTGGTCTGGGGCCAACGTCCTGACTTTC,CAIGGGWSGANVLTF
TRBV7-6,.,TRBJ2-3,TRBD2,TGTGCCAGCAGCCCTAGCGGGAGATCGAAATTTGATACGCAGTATTTT,CASSPSGRSKFDTQYF
TRBV6-5,.,TRBJ2-7,.,TGTGCCAGCAGCCAAGGACACTATTACTCCTACGAGCAGTACTTC,CASSQGHYYSYEQYF
TRBV27,.,TRBJ2-3,TRBD1,TGTGCCAGCAGGGCCTGGGACAGGGGCACAGATACGCAGTATTTT,CASRAWDRGTDTQYF
TRBV30,once,TRBJ1-3,.,TGTACAGCCAAAGTTCCGCAGGATGGAAACACCATATATTTT,CTAKVPQDGNTIYF
TRBV25-1,.,TRBJ2-2,.,TGTGCCAGCAGTGAACTAGGTGTGATCGGGGAGCTGTTTTTT,CASSELGVIGELFF
TRBV10-3,once,TRBJ2-7,.,TGTGCCAACGCCGACAGGCTATACTACGAGCAGTACTTC,CANADRLYYEQYF
TRBV5-6,.,TRBJ2-1,.,TGTGCCAGCAGCTTGTCGACCTACAATGAGCAGTTCTTC,CASSLSTYNEQFF
TRBV6-6,.,TRBJ1-2,.,TGTGCCAGCAGTCTACAGGGAGCAAACTATGGCTACACCTTC,CASSLQGANYGYTF
TRBV28,.,TRBJ2-7,.,TGTGCCAGCAGTTCGTCAGGGGAAAGCGACGAGCAGTACTTC,CASSSSGESDEQYF
TRBV27,.,TRBJ1-4,TRBD1,TGTGCCAGCAGTTCGATCGGGACAGGTGAAAAACTGTTTTTT,CASSSIGTGEKLFF
TRBV19,.,TRBJ1-5,TRBD1,TGTGCCAGTAACGAACGGGACAGGAGCAATCAGCCCCAGCATTTT,CASNERDRSNQPQHF
TRBV11-2,.,TRBJ2-1,.,TGTGCCAGCAGCACGGGACGGGACAATGAGCAGTTCTTC,CASSTGRDNEQFF
TRBV11-2,.,TRBJ2-1,TRBD2,TGTGCCAGCAGCTTAGATGTTCTAGCGGGAGGTAAGAATGAGCAGTTCTTC,CASSLDVLAGGKNEQFF
TRBV11-1,.,TRBJ1-1,.,TGTGCCAGCAGCCCTACATTCAACACTGAAGCTTTCTTT,CASSPTFNTEAFF
TRBV2,.,TRBJ2-7,.,TGTGCCAGCAGCTCCAACTACGAGCAGTACTTC,CASSSNYEQYF
TRBV5-6,.,TRBJ2-1,.,TGTGCCAGCATGACGTACAATGAGCAGTTCTTC,CASMTYNEQFF